This record covers a single TCR beta chain. The data belong to a study of blood T cell repertoires in COVID-19. V trimming: 3 bases; J trimming: 4 bases; junction bases outside the gene matches: 2. The CDR3 covers 14 residues. The germline gives CDR1 KGHSH, CDR2 LQKENI. Original handling: Using reference gene primer amplification, nucleated cell counts were estimated. Profiled with immunoSEQ multiplex PCR; TCRdb holds only in-frame clones, not every one. D and trimming were read from the DNA, whereas the V and J calls and clone size are those reported in that table. The sample includes roughly 200,000 clones, roughly 85% of them seen just once.

This TCR came from a man aged 35-49 years who had recovered from COVID-19. The chain uses TRBV18 and TRBJ1-3; 8 nucleotides align to TRBD1. The sample consisted of PBMCs or T cells enriched from blood (not recorded which). DNA for the CDR3: TGTGCCAGCTCACCGGACAGGGTCGGAAACACCATATATTTT. Its translation: CASSPDRVGNTIYF.